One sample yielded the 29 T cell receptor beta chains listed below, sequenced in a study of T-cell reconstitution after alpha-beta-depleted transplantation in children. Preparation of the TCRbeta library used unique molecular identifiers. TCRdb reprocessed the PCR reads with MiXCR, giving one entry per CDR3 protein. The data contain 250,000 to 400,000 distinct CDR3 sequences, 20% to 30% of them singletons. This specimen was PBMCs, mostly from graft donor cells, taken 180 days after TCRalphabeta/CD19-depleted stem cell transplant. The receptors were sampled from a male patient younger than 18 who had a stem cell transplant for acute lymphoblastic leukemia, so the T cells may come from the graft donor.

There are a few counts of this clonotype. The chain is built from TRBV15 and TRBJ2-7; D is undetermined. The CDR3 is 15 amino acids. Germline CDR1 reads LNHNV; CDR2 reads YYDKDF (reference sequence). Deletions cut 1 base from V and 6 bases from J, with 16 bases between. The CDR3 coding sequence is TGTGCCACCAGCAGAGCAGTGCTAGGGAAGGGCGAGCAGTACTTC. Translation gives CATSRAVLGKGEQYF. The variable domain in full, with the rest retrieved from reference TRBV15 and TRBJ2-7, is DAMVIQNPRYQVTQFGKPVTLSCSQTLNHNVMYWYQQKSSQAPKLLFHYYDKDFNNEADTPDNFQSRRPNTSFCFLDIRSPGLGDTAMYLCATSRAVLGKGEQYFGPGTRLTVT.

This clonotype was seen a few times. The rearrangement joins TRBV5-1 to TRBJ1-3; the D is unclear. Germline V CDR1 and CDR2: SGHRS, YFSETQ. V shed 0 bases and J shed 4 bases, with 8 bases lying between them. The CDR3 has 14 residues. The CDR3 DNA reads TGCGCCAGCAGCTTGGATACGGGAGGAAACACCATATATTTT. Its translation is CASSLDTGGNTIYF.

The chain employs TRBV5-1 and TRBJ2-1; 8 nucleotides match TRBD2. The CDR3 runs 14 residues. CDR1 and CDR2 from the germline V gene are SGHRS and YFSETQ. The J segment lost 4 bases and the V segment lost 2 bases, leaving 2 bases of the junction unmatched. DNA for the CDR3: TGCGCCAGCAGCTTACTAGCGGAATACAATGAGCAGTTCTTC. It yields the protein CASSLLAEYNEQFF.

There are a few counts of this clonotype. The CDR3 nucleotides are TGTGCCAGCAGGGGACGGACCGGGGAGCTGTTTTTT. The encoded protein is CASRGRTGELFF. V gene TRBV2 combines with J gene TRBJ2-2, with D tentatively TRBD1 or TRBD2 (5 bases each). CDR3 length: 12 residues. The V gene's germline CDR1 is SNHLY and CDR2 FYNNEI. V lost 6 bases and J lost 5, with 7 bases in between. Full variable domain (remainder filled in from reference TRBV2 and TRBJ2-2): EPEVTQTPSHQVTQMGQEVILRCVPISNHLYFYWYRQILGQKVEFLVSFYNNEISEKSEIFDDQFSVERPDGSNFTLKIRSTKLEDSAMYFCASRGRTGELFFGEGSRLTVL.

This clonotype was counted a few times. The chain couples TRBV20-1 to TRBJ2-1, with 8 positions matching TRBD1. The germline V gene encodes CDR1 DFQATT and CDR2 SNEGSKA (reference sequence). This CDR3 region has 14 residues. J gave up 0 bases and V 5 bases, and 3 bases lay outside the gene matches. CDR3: CSADRGSSYNEQFF. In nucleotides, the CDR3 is TGCAGTGCTGACAGGGGATCCTCCTACAATGAGCAGTTCTTC.

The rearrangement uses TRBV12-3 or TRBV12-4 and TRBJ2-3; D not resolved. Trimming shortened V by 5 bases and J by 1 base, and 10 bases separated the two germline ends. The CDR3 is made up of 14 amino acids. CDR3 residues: CASSLTSRTDTQYF. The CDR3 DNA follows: TGTGCCAGCAGTCTAACCTCACGCACAGATACGCAGTATTTT.

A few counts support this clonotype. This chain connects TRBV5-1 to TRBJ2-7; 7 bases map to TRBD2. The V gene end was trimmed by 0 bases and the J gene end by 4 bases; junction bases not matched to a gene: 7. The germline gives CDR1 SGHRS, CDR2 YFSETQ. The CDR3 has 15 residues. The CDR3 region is CASSLGLAEKYEQYF. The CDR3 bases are TGCGCCAGCAGCTTGGGTCTAGCGGAAAAATACGAGCAGTACTTC.

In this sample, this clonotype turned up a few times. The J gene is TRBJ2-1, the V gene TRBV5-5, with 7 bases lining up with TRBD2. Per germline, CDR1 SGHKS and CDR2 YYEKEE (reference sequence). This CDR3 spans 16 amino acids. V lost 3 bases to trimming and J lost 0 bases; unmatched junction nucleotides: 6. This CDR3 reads CASSSSGGSSYNEQFF. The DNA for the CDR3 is TGTGCCAGCAGCTCCTCGGGAGGCAGCTCCTACAATGAGCAGTTCTTC.

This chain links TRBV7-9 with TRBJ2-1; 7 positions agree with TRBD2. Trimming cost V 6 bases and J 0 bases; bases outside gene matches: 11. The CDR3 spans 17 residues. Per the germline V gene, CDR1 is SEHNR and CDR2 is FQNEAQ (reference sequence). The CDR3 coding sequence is TGTGCCAGCAGTTTGGGACCAGCGGGAAACTCCTACAATGAGCAGTTCTTC. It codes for CASSLGPAGNSYNEQFF.

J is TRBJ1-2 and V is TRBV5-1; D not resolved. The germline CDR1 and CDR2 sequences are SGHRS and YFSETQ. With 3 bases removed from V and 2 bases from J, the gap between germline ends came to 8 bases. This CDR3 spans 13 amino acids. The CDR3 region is CASSYEENYGYTF. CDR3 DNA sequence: TGCGCCAGCAGCTACGAGGAAAACTATGGCTACACCTTC.

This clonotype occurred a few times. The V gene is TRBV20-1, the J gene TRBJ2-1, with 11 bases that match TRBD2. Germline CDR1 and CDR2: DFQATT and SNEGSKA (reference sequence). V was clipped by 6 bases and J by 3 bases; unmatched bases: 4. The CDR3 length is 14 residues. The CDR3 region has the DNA TGCAGTGCCCTTAGCGGGAGGGGCTACAATGAGCAGTTCTTC. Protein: CSALSGRGYNEQFF.

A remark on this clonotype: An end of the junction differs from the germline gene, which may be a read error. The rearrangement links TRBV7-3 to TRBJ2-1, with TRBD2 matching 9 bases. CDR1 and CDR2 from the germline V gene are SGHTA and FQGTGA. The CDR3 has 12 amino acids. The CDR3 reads CASSLRFSGRIF. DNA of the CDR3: TGTGCCAGCAGCTTAAGATTCAGCGGGAGGATCTTC.

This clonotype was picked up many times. The CDR3 coding sequence is TGTGCCAGCAGTTCACACCCGGGGGTTGCTGGAAACACCATATATTTT. Protein product: CASSSHPGVAGNTIYF. The V call is TRBV27, the J call TRBJ1-3; possible D gene TRBD1, 5 bases. Deletions cut 4 bases from V and 2 bases from J, with 15 bases between. This CDR3 comprises 16 residues. From germline, CDR1 is MNHEY and CDR2 SMNVEV (reference sequence).

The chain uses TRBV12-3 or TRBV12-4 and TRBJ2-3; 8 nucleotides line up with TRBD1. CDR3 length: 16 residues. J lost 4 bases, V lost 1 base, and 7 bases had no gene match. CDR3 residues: CASSLVPGGPPDTQYF. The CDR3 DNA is TGTGCCAGCAGTTTAGTGCCAGGGGGCCCCCCAGATACGCAGTATTTT.

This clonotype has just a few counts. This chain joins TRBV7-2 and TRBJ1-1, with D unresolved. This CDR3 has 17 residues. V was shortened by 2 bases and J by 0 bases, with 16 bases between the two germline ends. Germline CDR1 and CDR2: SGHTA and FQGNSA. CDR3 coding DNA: TGTGCCAGCAGCTTAACCCCGGACGGGTTCATGAACACTGAAGCTTTCTTT. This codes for CASSLTPDGFMNTEAFF.

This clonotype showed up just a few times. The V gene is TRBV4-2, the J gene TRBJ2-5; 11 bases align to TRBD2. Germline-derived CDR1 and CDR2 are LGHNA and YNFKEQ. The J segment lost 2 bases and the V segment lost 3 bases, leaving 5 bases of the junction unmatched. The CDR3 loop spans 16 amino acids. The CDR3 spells CASSHGLAGKQETQYF. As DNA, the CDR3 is TGTGCCAGCAGCCACGGACTAGCGGGCAAGCAAGAGACCCAGTACTTC.

The CDR3 DNA follows: TGCAGCGTTGAATCCATCTCCTATGGCTACACCTTC. This translates into CSVESISYGYTF. The rearrangement uses TRBV29-1 and TRBJ1-2; unclear D gene. The CDR3 extends over 12 amino acids. Germline V lookup: CDR1 SQVTM, CDR2 ANQGSEA. The V end lost 2 bases, the J end lost 4 bases, and 8 bases lay between the germline ends. The full variable domain, with the rest looked up from reference TRBV29-1 and TRBJ1-2, is SAVISQKPSRDICQRGTSLTIQCQVDSQVTMMFWYRQQPGQSLTLIATANQGSEATYESGFVIDKFPISRPNLTFSTLTVSNMSPEDSSIYLCSVESISYGYTFGSGTRLTVV.

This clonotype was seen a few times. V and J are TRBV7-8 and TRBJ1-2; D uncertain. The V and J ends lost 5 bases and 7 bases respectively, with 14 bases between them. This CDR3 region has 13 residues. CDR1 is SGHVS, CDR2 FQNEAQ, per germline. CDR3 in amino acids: CASSPKILGGYTF. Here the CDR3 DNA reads TGTGCCAGCAGCCCAAAGATCCTCGGTGGCTACACCTTC. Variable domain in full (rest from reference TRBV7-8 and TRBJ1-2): GAGVSQSPRYKVAKRGQDVALRCDPISGHVSLFWYQQALGQGPEFLTYFQNEAQLDKSGLPSDRFFAERPEGSVSTLKIQRTQQEDSAVYLCASSPKILGGYTFGSGTRLTVV.

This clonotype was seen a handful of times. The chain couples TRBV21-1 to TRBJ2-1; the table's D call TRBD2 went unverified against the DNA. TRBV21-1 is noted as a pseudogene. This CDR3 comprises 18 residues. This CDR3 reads CASSKGGLAGVRANEQFF. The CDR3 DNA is TGTGCCAGCAGCAAAGGTGGACTAGCGGGAGTTCGGGCCAATGAGCAGTTCTTC.

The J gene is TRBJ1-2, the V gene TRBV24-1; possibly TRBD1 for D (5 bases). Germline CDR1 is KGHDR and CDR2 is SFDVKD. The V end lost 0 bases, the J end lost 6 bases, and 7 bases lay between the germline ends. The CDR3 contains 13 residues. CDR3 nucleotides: TGTGCCACCAGTGATTTGGGAGGGGATGGCTACACCTTC. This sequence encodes CATSDLGGDGYTF.

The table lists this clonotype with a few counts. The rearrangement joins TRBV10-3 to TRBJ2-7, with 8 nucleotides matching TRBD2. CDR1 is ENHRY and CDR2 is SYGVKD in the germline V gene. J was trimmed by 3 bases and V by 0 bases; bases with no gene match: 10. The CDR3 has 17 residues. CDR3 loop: CAISESGSGKRNYEQYF. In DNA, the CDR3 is TGTGCCATCAGTGAGTCTGGTAGCGGGAAACGAAACTACGAGCAGTACTTC.

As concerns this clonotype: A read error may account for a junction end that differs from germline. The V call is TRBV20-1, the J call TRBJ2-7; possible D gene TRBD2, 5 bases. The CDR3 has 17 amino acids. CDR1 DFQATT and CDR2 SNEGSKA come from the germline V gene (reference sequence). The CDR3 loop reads CCARVPGKESGLYEQYF. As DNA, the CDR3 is TGCTGTGCTAGAGTCCCCGGGAAGGAGTCTGGGCTCTACGAGCAGTACTTC.

The CDR3 bases are TGTGCCAGCAGCGCTTATTCTAAACCCACTGAAGCTTTCTTT. Its translation: CASSAYSKPTEAFF. The genes are TRBV9 and TRBJ1-1; D is unclear. The CDR3 extends over 14 amino acids. V dropped 3 bases and J dropped 4 bases, with 13 bases sitting between them. Germline CDR1 reads SGDLS; CDR2 reads YYNGEE.

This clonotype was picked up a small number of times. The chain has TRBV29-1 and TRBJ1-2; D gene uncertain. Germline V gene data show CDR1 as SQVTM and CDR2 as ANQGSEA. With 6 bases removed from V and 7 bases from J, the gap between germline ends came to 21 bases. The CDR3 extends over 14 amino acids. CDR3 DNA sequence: TGCAGCGTGATGCCTGGGCGCCACTTATCTGGCTACACCTTC. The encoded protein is CSVMPGRHLSGYTF. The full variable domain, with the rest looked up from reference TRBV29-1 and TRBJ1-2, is SAVISQKPSRDICQRGTSLTIQCQVDSQVTMMFWYRQQPGQSLTLIATANQGSEATYESGFVIDKFPISRPNLTFSTLTVSNMSPEDSSIYLCSVMPGRHLSGYTFGSGTRLTVV.

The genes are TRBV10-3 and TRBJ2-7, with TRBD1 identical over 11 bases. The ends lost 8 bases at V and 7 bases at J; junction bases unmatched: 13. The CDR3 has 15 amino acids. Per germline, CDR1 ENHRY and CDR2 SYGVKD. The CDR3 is CAIGGRTGGLREQYF. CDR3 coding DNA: TGTGCCATCGGGGGGCGGACAGGGGGCCTTCGGGAGCAGTACTTC.

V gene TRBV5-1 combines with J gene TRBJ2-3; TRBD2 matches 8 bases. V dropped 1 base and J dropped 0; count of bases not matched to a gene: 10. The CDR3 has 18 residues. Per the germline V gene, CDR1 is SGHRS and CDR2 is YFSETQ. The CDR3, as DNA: TGCGCCAGCAGCTTGCTCATCTTGACTAGCGAAAGCACAGATACGCAGTATTTT. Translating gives CASSLLILTSESTDTQYF.

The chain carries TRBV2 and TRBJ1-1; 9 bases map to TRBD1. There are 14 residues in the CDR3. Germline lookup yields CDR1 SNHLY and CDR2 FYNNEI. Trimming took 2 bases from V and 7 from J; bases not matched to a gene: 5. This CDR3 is CASSELGQGIEAFF. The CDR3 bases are TGTGCCAGCAGTGAATTGGGACAGGGCATTGAAGCTTTCTTT.

The CDR3 region is CASSGTSGSPLEQYF. CDR3 bases: TGCGCCAGCAGCGGGACTAGCGGGAGTCCCCTCGAGCAGTACTTC. The gene calls are TRBV5-1 and TRBJ2-7; 14 bases fit TRBD2. Trimming at V came to 4 bases and at J to 6 bases, leaving 6 bases not matched to a gene. Germline-derived CDR1 and CDR2 are SGHRS and YFSETQ. The CDR3 sequence is 15 residues long.

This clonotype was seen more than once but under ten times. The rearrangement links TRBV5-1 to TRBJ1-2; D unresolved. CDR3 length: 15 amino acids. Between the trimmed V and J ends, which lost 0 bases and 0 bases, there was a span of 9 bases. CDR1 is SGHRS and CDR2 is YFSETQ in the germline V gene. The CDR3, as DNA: TGCGCCAGCAGCTTGGGGGGTCCAGCTAACTATGGCTACACCTTC. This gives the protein CASSLGGPANYGYTF.